This section outlines one TCR beta chain sequence together with its context. As yet, its antigen is unknown. The V end lost 1 base, the J end lost 0 bases, and 10 bases lay between the germline ends. The CDR3 has 15 amino acids. Germline assignment: CDR1 GTSNPN and CDR2 SVGIG (reference sequence). This sample is part of a study of PD-1 blockade in classical Hodgkin lymphoma. General study points: Reports indicated that newly diagnosed patients had lower baseline TCR diversity than healthy donors did. Newly diagnosed and completely responding patients shared comparable baseline diversity.

Data came from immunoSEQ multiplex PCR; TCRdb stores just in-frame clones and leaves some out. The sample has about 64,000 clones; about 90% are singletons. The time point: cycle 4 day 1 (C4D1), after 5 to 7 weeks of nivolumab. Following autologous stem cell transplantation, relapse occurred in every patient, and exposure to brentuximab vedotin varied. The source is a human donor with classical Hodgkin lymphoma. The material was peripheral blood mononuclear cells (PBMCs), obtained before the fourth cycle of nivolumab. The V gene is TRBV30, the J gene TRBJ1-3; D call uncertain. Here the CDR3 reads CAWSDLGISGNTIYF. The CDR3 bases are TGTGCCTGGAGTGATCTAGGGATCTCTGGAAACACCATATATTTT.